A single sample gave rise to the 5 T cell receptor beta chains below, sequenced in a study of T-cell reconstitution after alpha-beta-depleted transplantation in children. Unique molecular identifiers were used in preparing the TCRbeta library. Each CDR3 protein gets one entry after TCRdb re-called the PCR reads with MiXCR. The table has hundreds of thousands of distinct CDR3 sequences, approximately 14% seen once. The source material was PBMCs, sampled before TCRalphabeta/CD19-depleted stem cell transplant. These receptor sequences come from a girl aged 2 to 10 with congenital amegakaryocytic thrombocytopenia, due to receive a stem cell transplant.

This clonotype was counted ten times or more. This sequence joins TRBV6-5 and TRBJ2-7; D ambiguous. Trimming cost V 0 bases and J 5 bases, with 8 bases left between them. The CDR3 is 13 residues long. CDR1 and CDR2 from the germline V gene are MNHEY and SVGAGI. The CDR3 DNA reads as TGTGCCAGCAGTTACTCATGGTCCCACGAGCAGTACTTC. This translates into CASSYSWSHEQYF.

The sample holds a few counts of this clonotype. The CDR3, as DNA: TGTGCCAGCACAGGACAGGCCGGGGATACGCAGTATTTT. Its translation is CASTGQAGDTQYF. The chain has TRBV7-7 and TRBJ2-3; TRBD1 matches 7 bases. CDR1 and CDR2 (germline): SSHAT, FNYEAQ (reference sequence). After removal of 7 bases from V and 6 bases from J, the junction contained 7 bases not matched to a gene. CDR3 length equals 13 residues. Based on the CDR3 plus reference TRBV7-7 and TRBJ2-3, the full variable domain is GAGVSQSPRYKVTKRGQDVTLRCDPISSHATLYWYQQALGQGPEFLTYFNYEAQPDKSGLPSDRFSAERPEGSISTLTIQRTEQRDSAMYRCASTGQAGDTQYFGPGTRLTVL.

This clonotype was found many times. Here the CDR3 reads CATSAYRPAQRKLFF. The CDR3 DNA sequence: TGTGCCACCAGCGCCTACAGGCCGGCCCAAAGGAAACTGTTTTTT. This chain connects TRBV15 to TRBJ1-4; tentatively, D is TRBD1 (5 bases). Trimming pared 5 bases from V and 11 bases from J, leaving 21 bases between. The germline gives CDR1 LNHNV, CDR2 YYDKDF (reference sequence). There are 15 residues in the CDR3. The variable domain in full, completed from reference TRBV15 and TRBJ1-4, reads DAMVIQNPRYQVTQFGKPVTLSCSQTLNHNVMYWYQQKSSQAPKLLFHYYDKDFNNEADTPDNFQSRRPNTSFCFLDIRSPGLGDTAMYLCATSAYRPAQRKLFFGSGTQLSVL.

This clonotype was counted a few times. This sequence joins TRBV7-9 and TRBJ2-5, with 8 positions matching TRBD2. This CDR3 has 14 residues. Germline V lookup: CDR1 SEHNR, CDR2 FQNEAQ (reference sequence). J was trimmed by 5 bases and V by 11 bases; bases with no gene match: 13. This CDR3 is CAGASGSGKETQYF. The CDR3 DNA reads TGTGCCGGGGCCAGCGGGAGTGGGAAGGAGACCCAGTACTTC. Supplemented by reference TRBV7-9 and TRBJ2-5, the full variable domain reads DTGVSQNPRHKITKRGQNVTFRCDPISEHNRLYWYRQTLGQGPEFLTYFQNEAQLEKSRLLSDRFSAERPKGSFSTLEIQRTEQGDSAMYLCAGASGSGKETQYFGPGTRLLVL.

Ten or more counts support this clonotype. The V call is TRBV7-2, the J call TRBJ2-7; D is possibly TRBD1 or TRBD2 (6 bases each). V shed 6 bases and J shed 2 bases, with 14 bases lying between them. The CDR3 covers 14 residues. Germline CDR1 SGHTA, CDR2 FQGNSA. In DNA, the CDR3 is TGTGCCAGCAGTTATCGTAGGGGGGCCTACGAGCAGTACTTC. It specifies CASSYRRGAYEQYF.